The rows below give T cell receptor beta chains drawn from one sample of a study of T cell repertoires in cytomegalovirus infection. These receptors have no known antigen. MiXCR was run by TCRdb on the reads, yielding one entry per CDR3 protein. The table includes about 900,000 distinct CDR3 sequences, around 30% detected once. The source was cultured CD8+ T cells from PBMCs, collected from culture after CMV antigen stimulation. Every receptor here comes from a human donor in good health (CMV status not recorded). Some clones in this sample may be carry-over from other donors' samples. CDR3s include the opening cysteine and the closing phenylalanine or tryptophan. The D gene is left open where the match is weak. Only some rows state a clone size, as once, few, many or a class for expanded clones.

>TRBV19|TRBJ1-1|NA|NA
CASSLGPSNTEAFF
TGTGCCAGTAGTTTGGGACCGTCGAACACTGAAGCTTTCTTT
>TRBV15|TRBJ1-1|NA|NA
CATSRTDTEAFF
TGTGCCACCAGCCGAACAGACACTGAAGCTTTCTTT
>TRBV6-1|TRBJ1-2|NA|NA
CASSEDAYNFEIYGYTF
TGTGCCAGCAGTGAAGATGCGTATAACTTCGAAATCTATGGCTACACCTTC
>TRBV7-6|TRBJ2-2|TRBD2|NA
CASSISGAGELFF
TGTGCCAGCAGCATTAGCGGGGCCGGGGAGCTGTTTTTT
>TRBV12-3/TRBV12-4|TRBJ2-3|TRBD2|NA
CASSRTSGVGTDTQYF
TGTGCCAGCAGTCGGACTAGCGGGGTGGGTACAGATACGCAGTATTTT
>TRBV4-3|TRBJ1-4|NA|few
CASSQGQPTNEKLFF
TGCGCCAGCAGCCAAGGACAGCCAACTAATGAAAAACTGTTTTTT
>TRBV10-2|TRBJ2-3|TRBD2|few
CASSDTPTSGGRDTQYF
TGCGCCAGCAGCGACACCCCGACTAGCGGGGGCCGGGATACGCAGTATTTT
>TRBV7-8|TRBJ1-2|NA|many
CASSPSYGGPNYGYTF
TGTGCCAGCAGCCCTAGCTACGGGGGGCCTAACTATGGCTACACCTTC
>TRBV7-8|TRBJ2-2|TRBD1|few
CASSLGQIYTGELFF
TGTGCCAGCAGCTTGGGACAGATCTACACCGGGGAGCTGTTTTTT
>TRBV20-1|TRBJ2-1|TRBD1|NA
CSARGKPGQDSYNEQFF
TGCAGTGCTAGGGGTAAACCGGGACAGGACTCCTACAATGAGCAGTTCTTC
>TRBV19|TRBJ2-2|NA|NA
CASSPVRGPSIGELFF
TGTGCCAGTAGTCCTGTGCGGGGTCCCTCGATAGGGGAGCTGTTTTTT
>TRBV2|TRBJ1-4|NA|NA
CASSNRVEDEKLFF
TGTGCCAGCAGTAACAGGGTGGAGGATGAAAAACTGTTTTTT
>TRBV24-1|TRBJ2-2|TRBD1|few
CATSDLKQGKTGELFF
TGTGCCACCAGTGATTTGAAACAGGGGAAAACCGGGGAGCTGTTTTTT
>TRBV7-8|TRBJ2-1|NA|many
CASSYFDLSYNEQFF
TGTGCCAGCAGTTATTTCGACCTCTCCTACAATGAGCAGTTCTTC
>TRBV28|TRBJ2-3|NA|few
CASSLSGQVDTQYF
TGTGCCAGCAGTTTATCGGGGCAGGTGGATACGCAGTATTTT
>TRBV7-9|TRBJ2-2|NA|many
CASSRRVTGELFF
TGTGCCAGCAGCCGCAGGGTAACCGGGGAGCTGTTTTTT
>TRBV6-5|TRBJ1-2|TRBD1|NA
CASSYSTGGTWGYTF
TGTGCCAGCAGTTACTCGACAGGGGGCACGTGGGGCTACACCTTC
>TRBV27|TRBJ2-1|NA|once
CASSLSRDKGQFF
TGTGCCAGCAGTTTGTCCCGGGACAAGGGGCAGTTCTTC
>TRBV5-1|TRBJ2-1|NA|NA
CVSSLDPGAYNEQFF
TGCGTCAGCAGCTTGGATCCAGGGGCCTACAATGAGCAGTTCTTC
>TRBV6-6|TRBJ1-1|NA|few
CASLSYTEAFF
TGTGCCAGCCTCTCTTACACTGAAGCTTTCTTT
>TRBV12-3/TRBV12-4|TRBJ2-2|NA|NA
CASSPSGHQLFF
TGTGCCAGCAGTCCTTCAGGGCATCAGCTGTTTTTT
>TRBV29-1|TRBJ2-1|NA|NA
CSVEVPGEWGRTDEQFF
TGCAGCGTTGAAGTCCCCGGAGAGTGGGGCCGCACCGATGAGCAGTTCTTC
>TRBV28|TRBJ2-5|TRBD2|NA
CASSLAGDGETQYF
TGTGCCAGCAGCCTAGCGGGGGATGGTGAGACCCAGTACTTC
>TRBV4-2|TRBJ1-1|NA|NA
CASSHPGHPEVTEAFF
TGTGCCAGCAGCCACCCGGGCCACCCGGAGGTGACTGAAGCTTTCTTT
>TRBV12-5|TRBJ1-1|NA|few
CASSSGVMNTEAFF
TGTGCTAGTTCGAGCGGGGTTATGAACACTGAAGCTTTCTTT
>TRBV11-2|TRBJ2-5|TRBD1|many
CASSFRQGKETQYF
TGTGCCAGCAGCTTCCGACAGGGGAAAGAGACCCAGTACTTC